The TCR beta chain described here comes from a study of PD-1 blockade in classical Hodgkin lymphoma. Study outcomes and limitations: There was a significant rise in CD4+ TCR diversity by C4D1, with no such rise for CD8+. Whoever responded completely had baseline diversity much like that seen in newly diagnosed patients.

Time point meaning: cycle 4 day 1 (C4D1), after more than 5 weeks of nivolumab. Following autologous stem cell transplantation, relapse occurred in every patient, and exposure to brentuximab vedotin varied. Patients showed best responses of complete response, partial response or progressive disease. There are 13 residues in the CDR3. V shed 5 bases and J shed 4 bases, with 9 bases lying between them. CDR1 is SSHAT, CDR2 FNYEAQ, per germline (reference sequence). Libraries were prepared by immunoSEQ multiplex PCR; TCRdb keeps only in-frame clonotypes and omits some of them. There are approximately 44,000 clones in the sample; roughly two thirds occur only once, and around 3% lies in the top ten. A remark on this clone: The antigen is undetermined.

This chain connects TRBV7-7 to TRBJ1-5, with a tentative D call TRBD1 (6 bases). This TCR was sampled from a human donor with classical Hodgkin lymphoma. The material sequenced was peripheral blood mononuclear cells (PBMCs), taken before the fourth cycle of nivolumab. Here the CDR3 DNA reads TGTGCCAGCAGCAAGGACAGAAATCAGCCCCAGCATTTT. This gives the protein CASSKDRNQPQHF.